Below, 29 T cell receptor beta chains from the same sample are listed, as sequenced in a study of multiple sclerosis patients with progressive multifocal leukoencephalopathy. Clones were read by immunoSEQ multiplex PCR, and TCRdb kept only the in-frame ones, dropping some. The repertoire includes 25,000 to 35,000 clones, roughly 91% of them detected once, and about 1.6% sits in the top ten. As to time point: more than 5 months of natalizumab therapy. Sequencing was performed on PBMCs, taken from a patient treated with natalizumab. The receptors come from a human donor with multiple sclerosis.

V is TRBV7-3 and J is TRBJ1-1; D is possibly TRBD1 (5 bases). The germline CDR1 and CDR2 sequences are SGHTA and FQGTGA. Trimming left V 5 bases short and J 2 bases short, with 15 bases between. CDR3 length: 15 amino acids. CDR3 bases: TGTGCCAGCAGCCTGTCTGGGACGGTCAACACTGAAGCTTTCTTT. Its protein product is CASSLSGTVNTEAFF.

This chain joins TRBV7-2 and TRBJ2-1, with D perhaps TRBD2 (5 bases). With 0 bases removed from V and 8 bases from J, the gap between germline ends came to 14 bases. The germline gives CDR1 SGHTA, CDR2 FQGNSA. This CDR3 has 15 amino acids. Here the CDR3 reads CASSLAPSSGHEQFF. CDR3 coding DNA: TGTGCCAGCAGCTTAGCCCCTAGCTCGGGCCATGAGCAGTTCTTC.

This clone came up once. The CDR3 sequence: CASSFRDRASYEQYF. The CDR3 DNA reads as TGTGCCAGCAGCTTTAGGGACAGGGCATCCTACGAGCAGTACTTC. This chain uses TRBV7-8 with TRBJ2-7; 9 bases are a match to TRBD1. Per the germline V gene, CDR1 is SGHVS and CDR2 is FQNEAQ. J gave up 1 base and V 3 bases, and 4 bases lay outside the gene matches. This CDR3 has 15 amino acids.

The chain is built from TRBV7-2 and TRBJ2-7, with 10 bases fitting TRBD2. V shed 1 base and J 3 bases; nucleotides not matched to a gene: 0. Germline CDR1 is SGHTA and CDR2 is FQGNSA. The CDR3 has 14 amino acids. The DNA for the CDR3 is TGTGCCAGCAGCTTAGGACTAGCGGGCTACGAGCAGTACTTC. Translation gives CASSLGLAGYEQYF.

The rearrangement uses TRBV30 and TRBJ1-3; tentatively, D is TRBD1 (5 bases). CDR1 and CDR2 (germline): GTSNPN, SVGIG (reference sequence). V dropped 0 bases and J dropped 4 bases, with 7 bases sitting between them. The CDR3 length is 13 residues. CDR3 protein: CAWSVDKGNTIYF. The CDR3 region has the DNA TGTGCCTGGAGTGTGGACAAGGGAAACACCATATATTTT.

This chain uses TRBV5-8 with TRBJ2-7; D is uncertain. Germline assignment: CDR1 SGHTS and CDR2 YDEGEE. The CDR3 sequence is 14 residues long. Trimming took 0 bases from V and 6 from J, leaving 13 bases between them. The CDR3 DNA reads TGTGCCAGCAGCTTGGTCGTAGGGCACTGCGAGCAGTACTTC. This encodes CASSLVVGHCEQYF.

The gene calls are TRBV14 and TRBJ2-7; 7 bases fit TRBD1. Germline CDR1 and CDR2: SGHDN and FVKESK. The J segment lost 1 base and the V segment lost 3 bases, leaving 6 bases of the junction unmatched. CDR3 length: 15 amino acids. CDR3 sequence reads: CASSHLGTASYEQYF. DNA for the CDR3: TGTGCCAGCAGCCACCTCGGGACAGCATCCTACGAGCAGTACTTC. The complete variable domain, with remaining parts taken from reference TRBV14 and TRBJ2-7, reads EAGVTQFPSHSVIEKGQTVTLRCDPISGHDNLYWYRRVMGKEIKFLLHFVKESKQDESGMPNNRFLAERTGGTYSTLKVQPAELEDSGVYFCASSHLGTASYEQYFGPGTRLTVT.

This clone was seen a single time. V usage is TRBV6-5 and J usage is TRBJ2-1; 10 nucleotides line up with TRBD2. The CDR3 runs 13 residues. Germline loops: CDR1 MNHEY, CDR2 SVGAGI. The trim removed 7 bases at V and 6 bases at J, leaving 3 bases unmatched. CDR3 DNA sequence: TGTGCCAGCAAACTAGCGGGACGCAATGAGCAGTTCTTC. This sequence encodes CASKLAGRNEQFF.

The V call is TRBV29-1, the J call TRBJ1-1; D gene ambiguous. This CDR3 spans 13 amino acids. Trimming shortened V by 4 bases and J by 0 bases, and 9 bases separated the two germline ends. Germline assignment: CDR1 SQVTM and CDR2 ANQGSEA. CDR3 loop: CSVVLIMNTEAFF. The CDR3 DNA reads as TGCAGCGTTGTACTAATCATGAACACTGAAGCTTTCTTT.

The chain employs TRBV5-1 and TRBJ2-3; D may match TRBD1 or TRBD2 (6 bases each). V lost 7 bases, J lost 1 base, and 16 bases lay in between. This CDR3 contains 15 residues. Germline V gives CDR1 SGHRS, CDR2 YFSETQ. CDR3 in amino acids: CASGPTGAGTDTQYF. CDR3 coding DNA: TGCGCCAGCGGCCCAACGGGGGCCGGCACAGATACGCAGTATTTT.

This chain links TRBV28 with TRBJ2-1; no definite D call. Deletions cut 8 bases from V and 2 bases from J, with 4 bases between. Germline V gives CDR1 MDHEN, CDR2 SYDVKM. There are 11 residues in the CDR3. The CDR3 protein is CASLTYNEQFF. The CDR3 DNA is TGTGCCAGCCTGACCTACAATGAGCAGTTCTTC.

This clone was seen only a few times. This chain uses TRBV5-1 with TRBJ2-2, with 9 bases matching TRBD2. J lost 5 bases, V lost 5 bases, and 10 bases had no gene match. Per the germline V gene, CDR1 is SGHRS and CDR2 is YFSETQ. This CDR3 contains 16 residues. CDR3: CASRSSGTVGTGELFF. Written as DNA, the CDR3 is TGCGCCAGCAGATCTAGCGGGACCGTAGGGACCGGGGAGCTGTTTTTT.

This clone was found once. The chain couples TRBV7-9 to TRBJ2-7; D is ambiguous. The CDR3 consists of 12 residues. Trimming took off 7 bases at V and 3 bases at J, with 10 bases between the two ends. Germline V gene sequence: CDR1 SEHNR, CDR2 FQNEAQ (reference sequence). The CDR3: CASNIIGYEQYF. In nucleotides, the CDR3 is TGTGCCAGCAACATCATCGGCTACGAGCAGTACTTC.

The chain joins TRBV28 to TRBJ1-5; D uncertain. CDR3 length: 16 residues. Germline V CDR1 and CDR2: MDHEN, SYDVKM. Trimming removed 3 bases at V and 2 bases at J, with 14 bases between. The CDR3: CASSFSGRIGNQPQHF. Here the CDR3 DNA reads TGTGCCAGCAGTTTTTCGGGGAGGATAGGCAATCAGCCCCAGCATTTT.

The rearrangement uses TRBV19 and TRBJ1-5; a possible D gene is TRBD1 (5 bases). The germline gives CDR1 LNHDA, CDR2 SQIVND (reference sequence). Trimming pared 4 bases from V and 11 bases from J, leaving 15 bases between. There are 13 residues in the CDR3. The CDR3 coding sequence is TGTGCCAGTAGTACAAGGGCCCCGGGGGCCCAGCATTTT. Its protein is CASSTRAPGAQHF.

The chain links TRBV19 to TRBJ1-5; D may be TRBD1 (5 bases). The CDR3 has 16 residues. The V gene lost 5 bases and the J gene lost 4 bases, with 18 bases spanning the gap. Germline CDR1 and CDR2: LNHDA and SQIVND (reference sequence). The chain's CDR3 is CASSQARSRGNQPQHF. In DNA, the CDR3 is TGTGCCAGTAGTCAGGCCAGGTCCCGGGGGAATCAGCCCCAGCATTTT.

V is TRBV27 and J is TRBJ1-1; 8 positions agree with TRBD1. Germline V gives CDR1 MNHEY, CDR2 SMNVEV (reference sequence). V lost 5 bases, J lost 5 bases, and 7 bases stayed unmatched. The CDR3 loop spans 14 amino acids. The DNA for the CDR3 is TGTGCCAGCAGTGCCCACAGGGGGGCGACTGAAGCTTTCTTT. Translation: CASSAHRGATEAFF.

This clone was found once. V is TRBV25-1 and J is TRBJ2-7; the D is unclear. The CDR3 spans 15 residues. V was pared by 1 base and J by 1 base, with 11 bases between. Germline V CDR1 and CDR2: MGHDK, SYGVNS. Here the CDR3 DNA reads TGTGCCAGCAGTGAATTTGGCCTACAGTCCTACGAGCAGTACTTC. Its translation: CASSEFGLQSYEQYF.

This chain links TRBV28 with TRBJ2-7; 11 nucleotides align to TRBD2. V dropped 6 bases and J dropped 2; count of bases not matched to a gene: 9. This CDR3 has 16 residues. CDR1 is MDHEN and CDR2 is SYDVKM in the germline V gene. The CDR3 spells CASSARGLAAAYEQYF. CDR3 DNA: TGTGCCAGCAGCGCTCGGGGACTAGCGGCTGCCTACGAGCAGTACTTC.

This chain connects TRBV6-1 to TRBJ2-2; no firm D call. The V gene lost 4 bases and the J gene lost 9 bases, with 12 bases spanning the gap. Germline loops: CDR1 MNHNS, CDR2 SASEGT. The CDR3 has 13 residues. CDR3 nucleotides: TGTGCCAGCAGTGTTGAGGTCCCGAGGGAGCTGTTTTTT. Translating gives CASSVEVPRELFF.

The CDR3 loop is CASSLTGTSNQPQHF. As DNA, the CDR3 is TGTGCCAGCAGCTTGACCGGGACAAGTAATCAGCCCCAGCATTTT. The gene calls are TRBV7-9 and TRBJ1-5; possibly TRBD1 for D (6 bases). The CDR3 spans 15 residues. Trimming removed 3 bases at V and 4 bases at J, with 13 bases between. CDR1 and CDR2 from the germline V gene are SEHNR and FQNEAQ (reference sequence).

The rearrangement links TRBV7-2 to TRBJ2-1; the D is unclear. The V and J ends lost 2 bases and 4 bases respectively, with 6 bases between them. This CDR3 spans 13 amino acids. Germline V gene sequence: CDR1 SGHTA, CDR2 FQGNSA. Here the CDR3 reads CASSLRQYNEQFF. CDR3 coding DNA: TGTGCCAGCAGCTTACGCCAGTACAATGAGCAGTTCTTC. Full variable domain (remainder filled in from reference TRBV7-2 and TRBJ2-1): GAGVSQSPSNKVTEKGKDVELRCDPISGHTALYWYRQSLGQGLEFLIYFQGNSAPDKSGLPSDRFSAERTGGSVSTLTIQRTQQEDSAVYLCASSLRQYNEQFFGPGTRLTVL.

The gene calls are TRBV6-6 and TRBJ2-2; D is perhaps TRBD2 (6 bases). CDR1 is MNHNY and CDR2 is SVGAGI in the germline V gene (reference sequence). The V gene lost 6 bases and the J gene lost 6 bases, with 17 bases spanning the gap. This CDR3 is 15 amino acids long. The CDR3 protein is CASRPLGGRAGELFF. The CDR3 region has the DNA TGTGCCAGCAGGCCCCTCGGGGGTCGAGCCGGGGAGCTGTTTTTT.

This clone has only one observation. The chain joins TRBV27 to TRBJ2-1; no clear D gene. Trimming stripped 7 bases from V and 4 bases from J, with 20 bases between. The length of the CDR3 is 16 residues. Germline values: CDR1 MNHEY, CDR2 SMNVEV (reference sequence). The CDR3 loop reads CASTSLGWSMYNEQFF. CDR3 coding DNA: TGTGCCAGCACCTCCCTGGGTTGGTCCATGTACAATGAGCAGTTCTTC.

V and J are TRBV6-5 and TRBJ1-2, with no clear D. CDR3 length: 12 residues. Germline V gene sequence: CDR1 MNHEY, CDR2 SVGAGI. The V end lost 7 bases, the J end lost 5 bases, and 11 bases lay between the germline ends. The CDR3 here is CASTRGGYGYTF. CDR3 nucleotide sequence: TGTGCCAGCACCCGGGGTGGATATGGCTACACCTTC.

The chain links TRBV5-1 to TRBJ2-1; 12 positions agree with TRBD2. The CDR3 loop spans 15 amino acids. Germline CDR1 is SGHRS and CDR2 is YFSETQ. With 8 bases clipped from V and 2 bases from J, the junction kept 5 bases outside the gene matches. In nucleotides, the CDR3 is TGCGCCAGTAGACTAGCGGGAGCCACCTACAATGAGCAGTTCTTC. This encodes CASRLAGATYNEQFF.

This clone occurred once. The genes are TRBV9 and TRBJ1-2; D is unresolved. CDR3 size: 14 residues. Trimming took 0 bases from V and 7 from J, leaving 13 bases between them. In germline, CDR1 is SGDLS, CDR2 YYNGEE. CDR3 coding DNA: TGTGCCAGCAGCGTAGTCGGAGGGCGAGGTGGCTACACCTTC. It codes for CASSVVGGRGGYTF.

The CDR3 here is CASTPSADSYEQYF. The CDR3 DNA is TGTGCCAGCACCCCCTCGGCAGACTCCTACGAGCAGTACTTC. V gene TRBV6-6 combines with J gene TRBJ2-7; D is undetermined. The CDR3 spans 14 residues. Trimming removed 7 bases from V and 0 bases from J, with 13 bases in between. Germline CDR1 reads MNHNY; CDR2 reads SVGAGI (reference sequence).

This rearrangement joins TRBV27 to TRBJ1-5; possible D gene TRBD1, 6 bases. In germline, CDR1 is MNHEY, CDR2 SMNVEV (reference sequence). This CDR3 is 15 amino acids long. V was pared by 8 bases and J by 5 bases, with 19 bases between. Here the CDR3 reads CASASAGAGDQPQHF. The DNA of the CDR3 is TGTGCCAGCGCATCCGCCGGGGCAGGGGATCAGCCCCAGCATTTT.